Each of the 18 T cell receptor beta chains below was sequenced from the same sample in a study of blood T cell repertoires in COVID-19. Sequencing was performed with immunoSEQ multiplex PCR; in TCRdb, only in-frame clones are kept and a portion is missing. Among about 170,000 clones listed, more than 70% were seen once. The sequencing sample was made of PBMCs or T cells enriched from blood (not recorded which). All receptors derive from a woman aged 45-60 years in a cohort exposed to, infected with or recovered from COVID-19 (not recorded which).

The chain recombines TRBV28 with TRBJ2-2, with unresolved D. Germline loops: CDR1 MDHEN, CDR2 SYDVKM. The CDR3 runs to 12 residues. V was clipped by 6 bases and J by 3 bases, with 5 bases between them. CDR3 in DNA: TGTGCCAGCAGGGGCTACACCGGGGAGCTGTTTTTT. This translates into CASRGYTGELFF.

The rearrangement joins TRBV6-5 to TRBJ1-1; 7 nucleotides agree with TRBD1. Germline-derived CDR1 and CDR2 are MNHEY and SVGAGI. The V segment lost 7 bases and the J segment 1 base; nucleotides outside the gene matches: 6. This CDR3 comprises 14 residues. CDR3 sequence reads: CASMYRDRNTEAFF. DNA of the CDR3: TGTGCCAGCATGTACAGGGACAGGAACACTGAAGCTTTCTTT.

CDR3 nucleotides: TGTGCCAGCAGTTATATGGGACAGCTTAACTATGGCTACACCTTC. It translates to CASSYMGQLNYGYTF. This chain connects TRBV6-8 to TRBJ1-2; 7 positions match TRBD1. This CDR3 contains 15 residues. J was trimmed by 1 base and V by 3 bases; bases with no gene match: 5. Germline assignment: CDR1 MNHGY and CDR2 SAAAGT.

The rearrangement joins TRBV7-2 to TRBJ2-7, with TRBD2 identical over 9 bases. The CDR3 sequence is 16 residues long. CDR1 and CDR2 (germline): SGHTA, FQGNSA. V gave up 1 base and J gave up 4 bases; unmatched junction bases: 8. The CDR3 sequence is CASSLGAGGRIYEQYF. In DNA, the CDR3 is TGTGCCAGCAGCTTAGGAGCGGGGGGCAGGATTTACGAGCAGTACTTC.

The rearrangement links TRBV7-9 to TRBJ2-1; 7 bases align to TRBD2. Germline V gene sequence: CDR1 SEHNR, CDR2 FQNEAQ (reference sequence). Germline trimming cut 4 bases from V and 0 bases from J; bases unmatched to any gene: 6. This CDR3 is built from 16 residues. The CDR3 here is CASSSFWGGSYNEQFF. The DNA for the CDR3 is TGTGCCAGCAGCTCTTTTTGGGGGGGCTCCTACAATGAGCAGTTCTTC.

The rearrangement links TRBV19 to TRBJ1-5; D call uncertain. CDR3 size: 14 residues. The germline V and J ends were trimmed by 2 bases and 5 bases, with 10 bases remaining between them. Germline CDR1 LNHDA, CDR2 SQIVND (reference sequence). CDR3 DNA sequence: TGTGCCAGTAGTATAAGACGGGATTATCAGCCCCAGCATTTT. Its translation is CASSIRRDYQPQHF. The entire variable domain, with the rest obtained from reference TRBV19 and TRBJ1-5, is as follows: DGGITQSPKYLFRKEGQNVTLSCEQNLNHDAMYWYRQDPGQGLRLIYYSQIVNDFQKGDIAEGYSVSREKKESFPLTVTSAQKNPTAFYLCASSIRRDYQPQHFGDGTRLSIL.

The rearrangement uses TRBV7-9 and TRBJ1-1; 10 nucleotides match TRBD1. This CDR3 has 15 amino acids. Germline V gene data show CDR1 as SEHNR and CDR2 as FQNEAQ (reference sequence). V shed 4 bases, J shed 8 bases, and the junction held 10 bases outside the gene matches. CDR3 in DNA: TGTGCCAGCAGCTCTGCCGGGACAGGGGAGTCGGAAGCTTTCTTT. This encodes CASSSAGTGESEAFF.

This chain uses TRBV11-2 with TRBJ2-2; TRBD1 agrees at 8 bases. J was trimmed by 2 bases and V by 5 bases; bases with no gene match: 7. CDR3 size: 16 residues. CDR1 and CDR2 from the germline V gene are SGHAT and FQNNGV. This CDR3 reads CASSVTGTGNTGELFF. In DNA form, the CDR3 reads TGTGCCAGCAGCGTAACCGGGACAGGAAACACCGGGGAGCTGTTTTTT.

This chain joins TRBV28 and TRBJ1-1, with D maybe TRBD1 (6 bases). V gave up 6 bases and J gave up 6 bases, with 17 bases separating them. Germline CDR1 and CDR2: MDHEN and SYDVKM. This CDR3 is built from 14 residues. CDR3 sequence reads: CASSEMGAPSEAFF. In DNA form, the CDR3 reads TGTGCCAGCAGCGAGATGGGGGCCCCCTCTGAAGCTTTCTTT. The full variable domain, its missing parts supplied by reference TRBV28 and TRBJ1-1, is DVKVTQSSRYLVKRTGEKVFLECVQDMDHENMFWYRQDPGLGLRLIYFSYDVKMKEKGDIPEGYSVSREKKERFSLILESASTNQTSMYLCASSEMGAPSEAFFGQGTRLTVV.

The chain has TRBV4-1 and TRBJ2-7; possible D gene TRBD1, 7 bases. The V end was cut by 8 bases, the J end by 6 bases, with 29 bases between. The V gene's germline CDR1 is MGHRA and CDR2 YSYEKL. This CDR3 has 17 amino acids. The CDR3 bases are TGCGCCAGCGCCAGTACCGTTAGTGAGGGGGCGGAGGGCGAGCAGTACTTC. It encodes CASASTVSEGAEGEQYF.

The gene calls are TRBV27 and TRBJ1-5, with D hard to call. The CDR3 spans 14 residues. CDR1 MNHEY and CDR2 SMNVEV come from the germline V gene (reference sequence). Trimming shortened V by 4 bases and J by 6 bases, and 13 bases separated the two germline ends. CDR3 residues: CASSYGLSGQPQHF. The CDR3 DNA sequence: TGTGCCAGCAGTTATGGTTTGAGTGGTCAGCCCCAGCATTTT.

This clone was seen at least ten times. J is TRBJ1-2 and V is TRBV5-6, with 7 bases fitting TRBD1. V gave up 5 bases and J gave up 8 bases; unmatched junction bases: 9. Germline CDR1 SGHDT, CDR2 YYEEEE. This CDR3 region has 13 residues. The DNA for the CDR3 is TGTGCCAGCAGTTTCGACAGGGCCAGCGGCTACACCTTC. It encodes CASSFDRASGYTF.

This clone occurred once. The V and J genes are TRBV10-3 and TRBJ1-5; D may be TRBD1 (6 bases). V was cut by 2 bases and J by 4 bases, with 18 bases left in between. This CDR3 is 17 amino acids long. Looked up from germline, CDR1 is ENHRY and CDR2 is SYGVKD. CDR3 residues: CAISEGVRGAGNQPQHF. In DNA, the CDR3 is TGTGCCATCAGTGAGGGTGTGCGGGGGGCTGGGAATCAGCCCCAGCATTTT.

This rearrangement joins TRBV10-3 to TRBJ1-5; TRBD1 is a possible D gene (5 bases). This CDR3 spans 14 amino acids. CDR1 and CDR2 (germline): ENHRY, SYGVKD. The V gene lost 4 bases and the J gene lost 4 bases, with 11 bases spanning the gap. The CDR3: CAISVGEGNQPQHF. The CDR3 region has the DNA TGTGCCATCAGTGTCGGGGAGGGGAATCAGCCCCAGCATTTT.

The chain carries TRBV19 and TRBJ2-1; 15 positions agree with TRBD2. The CDR3 length is 17 residues. J was trimmed by 2 bases and V by 5 bases; bases with no gene match: 4. Germline CDR1 and CDR2: LNHDA and SQIVND (reference sequence). CDR3 coding DNA: TGTGCCAGTAGTTCCTGGACTAGCGGGAGGGCCTACAATGAGCAGTTCTTC. Amino acids: CASSSWTSGRAYNEQFF.

The chain carries TRBV7-2 and TRBJ1-4; 7 nucleotides line up with TRBD1. CDR1 and CDR2 from the germline V gene are SGHTA and FQGNSA. V was clipped by 5 bases and J by 7 bases; unmatched bases: 13. The CDR3 has 16 amino acids. CDR3 sequence reads: CASSLGIQGGGEKLFF. For the CDR3, the DNA is TGTGCCAGCAGCCTCGGAATTCAGGGGGGTGGTGAAAAACTGTTTTTT. Full variable domain (remainder filled in from reference TRBV7-2 and TRBJ1-4): GAGVSQSPSNKVTEKGKDVELRCDPISGHTALYWYRQSLGQGLEFLIYFQGNSAPDKSGLPSDRFSAERTGGSVSTLTIQRTQQEDSAVYLCASSLGIQGGGEKLFFGSGTQLSVL.

The table lists this clone with a few counts. This chain joins TRBV3-1 (or the pseudogene TRBV3-2) and TRBJ2-6, with TRBD1 matching 10 bases. The germline gives CDR1 LGHDT, CDR2 YNNKEL (reference sequence). The trim removed 4 bases at V and 3 bases at J, leaving 0 bases unmatched. This CDR3 has 15 residues. CDR3 loop: CASSRTGGGANVLTF. The CDR3 bases are TGTGCCAGCAGCCGGACAGGGGGTGGGGCCAACGTCCTGACTTTC.

This chain links TRBV28 with TRBJ2-6; 7 bases agree with TRBD1. This CDR3 contains 18 residues. With V trimmed by 5 bases and J by 0 bases, 10 bases remained unmatched. The germline V gene encodes CDR1 MDHEN and CDR2 SYDVKM. CDR3 in DNA: TGTGCCAGCAGTACTCGGACAGGATCCCCCTCTGGGGCCAACGTCCTGACTTTC. Protein: CASSTRTGSPSGANVLTF.